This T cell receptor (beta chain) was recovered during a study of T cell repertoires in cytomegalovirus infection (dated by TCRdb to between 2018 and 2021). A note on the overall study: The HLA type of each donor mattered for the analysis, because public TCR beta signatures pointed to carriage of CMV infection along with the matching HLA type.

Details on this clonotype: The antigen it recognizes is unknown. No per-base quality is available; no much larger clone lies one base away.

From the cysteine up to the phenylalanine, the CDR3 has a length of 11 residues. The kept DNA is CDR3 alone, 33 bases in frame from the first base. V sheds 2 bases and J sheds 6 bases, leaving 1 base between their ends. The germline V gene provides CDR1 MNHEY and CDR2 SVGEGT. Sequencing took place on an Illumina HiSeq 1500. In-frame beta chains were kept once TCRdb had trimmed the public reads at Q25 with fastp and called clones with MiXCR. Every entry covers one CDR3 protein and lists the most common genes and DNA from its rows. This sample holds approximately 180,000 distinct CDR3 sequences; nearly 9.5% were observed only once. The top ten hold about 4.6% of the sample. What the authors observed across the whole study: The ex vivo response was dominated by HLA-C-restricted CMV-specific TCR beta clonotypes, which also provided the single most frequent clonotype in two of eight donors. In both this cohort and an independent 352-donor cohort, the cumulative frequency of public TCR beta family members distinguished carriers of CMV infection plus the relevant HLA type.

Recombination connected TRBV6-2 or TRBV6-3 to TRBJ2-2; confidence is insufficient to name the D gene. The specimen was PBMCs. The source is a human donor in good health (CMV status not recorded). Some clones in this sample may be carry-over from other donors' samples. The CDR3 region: CASSYPGELFF. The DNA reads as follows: TGTGCCAGCAGTTACCCCGGGGAGCTGTTTTTT.